This T cell receptor (beta chain) was recorded in a study of cytomegalovirus exposure and HLA in healthy donors. The CDR3 is 14 residues long. CDR1 SGHTA and CDR2 FQGNSA come from the germline V gene. The V segment lost 5 bases and the J segment 8 bases; nucleotides outside the gene matches: 4. Concerning this clone itself: Antigen unknown.

The study's findings and limits: It was found in a later analysis that first-cohort TCR clusters tended to co-occur in the 100 to 150 validation repertoires. Among the CMV-associated chains, three were confirmed in vitro as specific for CMV antigens. High sensitivity and specificity were reportedly achieved when the classifier diagnosed cytomegalovirus status.

Using immunoSEQ multiplex PCR, the repertoire was profiled, and TCRdb retains in-frame clones only, with some absent. Seen here are some 170,000 clones, 87% observed once, and the top ten hold roughly 1.5%. The chain links TRBV7-2 to TRBJ1-4, with TRBD1 matching 11 bases. The sequence was obtained from a woman in her twenties or thirties in good health and CMV-seronegative. The source material was PBMCs. In DNA, the CDR3 is TGTGCCAGCAGCACGAGGACAGGGGGCGAAAAACTGTTTTTT. Amino acid sequence: CASSTRTGGEKLFF.